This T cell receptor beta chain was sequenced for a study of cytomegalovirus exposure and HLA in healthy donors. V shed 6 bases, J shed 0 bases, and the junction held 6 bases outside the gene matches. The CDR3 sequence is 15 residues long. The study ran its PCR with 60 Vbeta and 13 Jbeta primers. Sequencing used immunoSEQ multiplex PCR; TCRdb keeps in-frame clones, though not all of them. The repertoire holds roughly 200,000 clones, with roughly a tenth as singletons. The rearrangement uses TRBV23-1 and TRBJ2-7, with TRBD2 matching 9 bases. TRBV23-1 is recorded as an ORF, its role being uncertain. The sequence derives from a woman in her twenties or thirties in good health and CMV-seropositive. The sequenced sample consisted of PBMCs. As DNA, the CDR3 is TGCGCCAGCAGGAATCTAGCGGGGTGCTCCTACGAGCAGTACTTC. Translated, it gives CASRNLAGCSYEQYF.